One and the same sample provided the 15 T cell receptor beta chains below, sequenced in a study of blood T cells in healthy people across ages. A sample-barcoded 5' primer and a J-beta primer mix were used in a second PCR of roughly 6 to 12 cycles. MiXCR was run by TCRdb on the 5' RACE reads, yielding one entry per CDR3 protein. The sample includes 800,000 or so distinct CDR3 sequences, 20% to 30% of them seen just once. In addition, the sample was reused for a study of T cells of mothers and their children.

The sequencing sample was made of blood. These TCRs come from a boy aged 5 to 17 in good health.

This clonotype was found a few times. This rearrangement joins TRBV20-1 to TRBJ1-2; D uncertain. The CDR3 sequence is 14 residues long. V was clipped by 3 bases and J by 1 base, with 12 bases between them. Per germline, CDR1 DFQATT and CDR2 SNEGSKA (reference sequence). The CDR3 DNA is TGCAGTGCTAGTGGAGACACCGTTAACTATGGCTACACCTTC. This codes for CSASGDTVNYGYTF.

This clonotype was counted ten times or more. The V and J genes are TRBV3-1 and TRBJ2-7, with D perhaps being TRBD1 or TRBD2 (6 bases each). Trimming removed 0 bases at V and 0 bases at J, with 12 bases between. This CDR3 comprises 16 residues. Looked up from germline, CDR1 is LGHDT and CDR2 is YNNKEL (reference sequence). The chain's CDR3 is CASSQEVGGSSYEQYF. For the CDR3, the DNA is TGTGCCAGCAGCCAAGAGGTAGGGGGGAGCTCCTACGAGCAGTACTTC.

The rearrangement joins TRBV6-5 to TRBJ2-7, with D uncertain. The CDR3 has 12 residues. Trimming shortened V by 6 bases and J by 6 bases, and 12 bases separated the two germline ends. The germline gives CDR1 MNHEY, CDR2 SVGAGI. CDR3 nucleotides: TGTGCCAGCAGCCCTGCTAGGTGCGAGCAGTACGTC. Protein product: CASSPARCEQYV.

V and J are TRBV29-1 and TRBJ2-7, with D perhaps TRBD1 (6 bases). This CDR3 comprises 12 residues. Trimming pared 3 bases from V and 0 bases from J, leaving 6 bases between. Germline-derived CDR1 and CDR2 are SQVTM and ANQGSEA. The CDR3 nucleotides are TGCAGCGTTGAGGGGGCCTCCTACGAGCAGTACTTC. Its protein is CSVEGASYEQYF.

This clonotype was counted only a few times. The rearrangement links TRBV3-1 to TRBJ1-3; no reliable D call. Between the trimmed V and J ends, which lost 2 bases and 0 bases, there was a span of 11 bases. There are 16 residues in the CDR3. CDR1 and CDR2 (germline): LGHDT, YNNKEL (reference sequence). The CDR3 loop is CASSQSLTASGNTIYF. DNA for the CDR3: TGTGCCAGCAGCCAAAGTTTGACGGCCTCTGGAAACACCATATATTTT.

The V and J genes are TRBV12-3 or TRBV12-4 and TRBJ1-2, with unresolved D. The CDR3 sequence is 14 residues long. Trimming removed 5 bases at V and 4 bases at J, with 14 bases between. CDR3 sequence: CASSSRFLGYGYTF. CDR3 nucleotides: TGTGCCAGCAGTAGTCGGTTTCTAGGCTATGGCTACACCTTC.

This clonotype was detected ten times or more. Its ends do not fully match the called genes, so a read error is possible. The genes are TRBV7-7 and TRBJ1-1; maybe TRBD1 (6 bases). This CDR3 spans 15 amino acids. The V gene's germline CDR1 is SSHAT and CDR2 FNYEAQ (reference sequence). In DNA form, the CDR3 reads TGTGCTAGCAGCTTAGCCGGGACACAGAACACTGAAGCTTTCTTT. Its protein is CASSLAGTQNTEAFF.

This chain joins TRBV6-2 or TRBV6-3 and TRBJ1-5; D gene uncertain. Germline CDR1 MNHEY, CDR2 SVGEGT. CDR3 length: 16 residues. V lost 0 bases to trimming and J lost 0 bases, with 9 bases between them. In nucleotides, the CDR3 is TGTGCCAGCAGTTACTCGTCAAGTAATAGCAATCAGCCCCAGCATTTT. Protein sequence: CASSYSSSNSNQPQHF.

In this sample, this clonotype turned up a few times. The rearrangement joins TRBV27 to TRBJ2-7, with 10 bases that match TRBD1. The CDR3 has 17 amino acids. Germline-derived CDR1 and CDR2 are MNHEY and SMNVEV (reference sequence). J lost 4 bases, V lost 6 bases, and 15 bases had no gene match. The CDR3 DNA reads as TGTGCCAGCAGCACGAAACCCCCGGGACAGGGGATGTACGAGCAGTACTTC. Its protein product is CASSTKPPGQGMYEQYF.

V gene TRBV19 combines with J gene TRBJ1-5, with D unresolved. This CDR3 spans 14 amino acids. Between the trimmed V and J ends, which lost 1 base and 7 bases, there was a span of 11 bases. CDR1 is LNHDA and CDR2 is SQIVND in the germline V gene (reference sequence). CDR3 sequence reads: CASSIAGMGQPQHF. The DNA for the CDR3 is TGTGCCAGTAGTATAGCGGGGATGGGACAGCCCCAGCATTTT.

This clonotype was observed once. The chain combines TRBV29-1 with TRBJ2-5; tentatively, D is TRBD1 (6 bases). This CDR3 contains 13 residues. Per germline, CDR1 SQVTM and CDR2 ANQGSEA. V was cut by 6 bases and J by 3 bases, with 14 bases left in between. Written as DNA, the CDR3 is TGCAGCGTGAGGGGGAGAGTTGAAGAGACCCAGTACTTC. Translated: CSVRGRVEETQYF. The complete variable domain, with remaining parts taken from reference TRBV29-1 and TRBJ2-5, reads SAVISQKPSRDICQRGTSLTIQCQVDSQVTMMFWYRQQPGQSLTLIATANQGSEATYESGFVIDKFPISRPNLTFSTLTVSNMSPEDSSIYLCSVRGRVEETQYFGPGTRLLVL.

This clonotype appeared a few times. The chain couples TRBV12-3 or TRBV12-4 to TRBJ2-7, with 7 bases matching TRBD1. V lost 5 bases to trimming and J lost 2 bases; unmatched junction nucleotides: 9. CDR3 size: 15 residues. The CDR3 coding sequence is TGTGCCAGCAGTACCCGACAGGGCCTAGCCTACGAGCAGTACTTC. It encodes CASSTRQGLAYEQYF.

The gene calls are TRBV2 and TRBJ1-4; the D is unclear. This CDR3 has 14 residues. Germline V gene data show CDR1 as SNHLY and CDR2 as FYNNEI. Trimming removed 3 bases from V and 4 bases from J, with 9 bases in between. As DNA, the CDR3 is TGTGCCAGCAGTGATTCACGGCTTAATGAAAAACTGTTTTTT. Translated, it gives CASSDSRLNEKLFF. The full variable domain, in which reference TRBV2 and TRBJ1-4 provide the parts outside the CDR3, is EPEVTQTPSHQVTQMGQEVILRCVPISNHLYFYWYRQILGQKVEFLVSFYNNEISEKSEIFDDQFSVERPDGSNFTLKIRSTKLEDSAMYFCASSDSRLNEKLFFGSGTQLSVL.

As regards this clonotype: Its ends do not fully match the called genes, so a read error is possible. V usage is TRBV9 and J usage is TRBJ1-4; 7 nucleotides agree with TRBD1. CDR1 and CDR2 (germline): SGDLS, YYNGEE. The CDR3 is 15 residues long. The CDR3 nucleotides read TGTGCCAGCAGCGCTACGACAGGGTGGGGTGAAAGACTGTTTTTT. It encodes CASSATTGWGERLFF.

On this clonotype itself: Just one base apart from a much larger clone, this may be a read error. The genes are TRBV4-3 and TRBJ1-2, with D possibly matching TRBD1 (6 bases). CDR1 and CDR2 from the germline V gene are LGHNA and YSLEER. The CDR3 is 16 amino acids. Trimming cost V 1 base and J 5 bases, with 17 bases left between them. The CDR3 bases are TGCGCCAGCAGCCAAGCAGGCGCAGGGGCGGAATATGGCTACACCTTC. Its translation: CASSQAGAGAEYGYTF.